This TCR beta chain came from a study of cytomegalovirus exposure and HLA in healthy donors. V shed 0 bases and J shed 6 bases, with 6 bases lying between them. Germline values: CDR1 LGHNT, CDR2 FRNRAP. This CDR3 is built from 12 residues. With 60 Vbeta and 13 Jbeta primers, the PCR was carried out. Profiling relied on immunoSEQ multiplex PCR, and the TCRdb table lists in-frame clones only, not all of them. Of 110,000 or so clones listed, over 65% are singletons. The sequenced sample was PBMCs. J is TRBJ2-7 and V is TRBV12-5, with a weak D call TRBD1 (5 bases). The receptor was derived from a woman aged 40 to 55 in good health and CMV-seropositive. The CDR3 DNA is TGTGCTAGTGGTTTGGTAAGGGGCGAGCAGTACTTC. Translation: CASGLVRGEQYF.